Described below is a single T cell receptor (beta chain) sequence and its context. The clone's antigen remains unknown. Within one base of it there is no much larger clone, and no base qualities were kept. Patients with autoimmune disease history or receiving systemic immunosuppression were excluded from the trial. Peripheral blood for TCR sequencing was collected from all dose cohorts at baseline, on cycle 4 day 1, and on cycle 7 day 1. Samples were obtained from an open-label, multicenter, first-in-human phase I dose-escalation trial of ivuxolimab. Adults with locally advanced or metastatic melanoma, renal cell carcinoma, hepatocellular carcinoma or head and neck squamous cell carcinoma were enrolled in the trial. CD4+ and CD8+ T cells were sorted separately from peripheral blood before TCR sequencing. This record belongs to a study of OX40 agonist ivuxolimab in advanced cancers. Context from the whole study: The costimulatory receptor OX40 (CD134) was targeted by ivuxolimab, a fully human IgG2 agonistic monoclonal antibody. Intravenous ivuxolimab was administered to patients every 2 weeks at six dose levels: 0.01, 0.1, 0.3, 1.5, 3 and 10 mg/kg. Among the roughly 52 dose-escalation patients, around 20 had hepatocellular carcinoma, some 15 melanoma, 9 renal cell carcinoma and 9 head and neck cancer. In the dose-escalation cohort, around four fifths of patients were male, and the mean age was around 60 years, with a range of roughly 23 to 85. Patients were allowed to have had prior anti-PD-1, anti-PD-L1 or anti-CTLA-4 therapy, and 40% of the dose-escalation patients had been treated with checkpoint inhibitors. Partial responses occurred in three dose-escalation patients: two with cutaneous melanoma and one with hepatocellular carcinoma. The point of sequencing TCRbeta in the periphery was to test whether ivuxolimab changed TCR sequence diversity and drove clonal T-cell expansion. The monotherapy dose-escalation portion (N of about 52 patients) of the phase I ivuxolimab trial is reported in the paper.

Trimming leaves V shorter by 4 bases and J shorter by 6 bases, with the junction holding 14 bases beyond the gene matches. Based on the germline V gene, the CDR1 and CDR2 sequences are SGDLS and YYNGEE. The CDR3, from cysteine to phenylalanine, totals 18 residues. Only CDR3 DNA is held: 54 bases, read in frame from base 1. What the work shows at the level of the full study, not this receptor alone: In partial responders in the 0.1-3.0 mg/kg groups, normalized peripheral clonal expansion was found to be among the lowest, especially among CD8+ T cells. Low levels of normalized T-cell clonal expansion were also shown by some nonresponding patients. On average, CD8+ T cells showed more expanded clones than CD4+ T cells after ivuxolimab. Antigen specificity was not determined for the clonally expanded peripheral T cells. At doses of 0.1 to 3.0 mg/kg, clonal expansion of both CD4+ and CD8+ T cells in blood was seen between baseline and week 6.

For sequencing of the TCRbeta CDR3 region, genomic DNA was extracted from the sorted cells. The immunoSEQ Assay was used for sequencing of TCRbeta CDR3 regions. This immuneACCESS table, as held by TCRdb, lists in-frame sequences with V and J called but not all clones. Of the missing ones, under half trace to an unresolved V gene in checked studies; the others have no known cause. In this sample the table shows 42,000 or so clones, 80% to 90% of which occur a single time. About 4.3% of the sample is taken by the ten largest. Recombination connected TRBV9 to TRBJ1-3, with 12 bases in between that match TRBD1. Source: CD4+ or CD8+ T cells sorted from blood, taken in a trial of the OX40 agonist ivuxolimab. This receptor was obtained from an adult with an advanced solid tumor such as melanoma, head and neck, liver or kidney cancer. In nucleotides, the sequence is TGTGCCAGCAGCCACTCGAGGTCGGGACAGGGGGCTGAAAACACCATATATTTT. It encodes CASSHSRSGQGAENTIYF.